The 14 T cell receptor beta chains below come from one sample, sequenced in a study of neurological immune-mediated disorders. TCRdb processed the 5' RACE reads anew with MiXCR; each CDR3 protein has one entry. The table records under 40,000 distinct CDR3 sequences, roughly 4.4% of them present only once. The sample consisted of PBMCs. These receptors came from a man between 18 and 35 years old in good health.

This clonotype was detected many times. The chain joins TRBV20-1 to TRBJ1-5; D uncertain. The V end was cut by 4 bases, the J end by 0 bases, with 10 bases between. The germline gives CDR1 DFQATT, CDR2 SNEGSKA (reference sequence). The CDR3 extends over 14 amino acids. The CDR3 nucleotides read TGCAGTGCTACCCAGGTACATAGCAATCAGCCCCAGCATTTT. Encoded protein: CSATQVHSNQPQHF.

This clonotype was recorded many times. The chain links TRBV29-1 to TRBJ2-3, with 11 bases fitting TRBD2. From germline, CDR1 is SQVTM and CDR2 ANQGSEA. After removal of 4 bases from V and 6 bases from J, the junction contained 0 bases not matched to a gene. The CDR3 covers 12 residues. The CDR3, as DNA: TGCAGCGTTGGGACTAGCGGGGATACGCAGTATTTT. Residues: CSVGTSGDTQYF.

This clonotype was seen repeatedly, ten times or more. The V and J genes are TRBV2 and TRBJ2-5; weak D call: TRBD2 (6 bases). Germline CDR1 is SNHLY and CDR2 is FYNNEI. The CDR3 has 15 residues. With 3 bases removed from V and 6 bases from J, the gap between germline ends came to 17 bases. CDR3 coding DNA: TGTGCCAGCAGTGATTCGGGCCCGGGCGGGAAGACCCAGTACTTC. Its translation: CASSDSGPGGKTQYF.

This clonotype was recorded at least ten times. This chain uses TRBV7-9 with TRBJ2-5; 7 bases match TRBD2. Per germline, CDR1 SEHNR and CDR2 FQNEAQ (reference sequence). The CDR3 runs 14 residues. V dropped 7 bases and J dropped 2; count of bases not matched to a gene: 7. CDR3 in DNA: TGTGCCAGCACAAGGGACTACCGACAAGAGACCCAGTACTTC. It encodes CASTRDYRQETQYF.

This clonotype was seen at least ten times. The chain has TRBV29-1 and TRBJ2-7; perhaps D is TRBD1 or TRBD2 (5 bases each). The germline V gene has CDR1 SQVTM and CDR2 ANQGSEA. V shed 6 bases and J shed 3 bases, with 15 bases lying between them. The CDR3 contains 13 residues. CDR3 residues: CSVSGTIGYEQYF. The CDR3 DNA reads TGCAGCGTCTCCGGGACGATAGGCTACGAGCAGTACTTC.

This clonotype was observed at least ten times. V and J are TRBV5-4 and TRBJ2-1; the D gene is possibly TRBD2 (5 bases). Per germline, CDR1 SGHNT and CDR2 YYREEE (reference sequence). The V gene lost 0 bases and the J gene lost 7 bases, with 11 bases spanning the gap. The CDR3 is 14 residues long. CDR3 sequence (DNA): TGTGCCAGCAGCTTGGCAGCGGAAGGTAATGAGCAGTTCTTC. This encodes CASSLAAEGNEQFF. The full variable domain, its missing parts supplied by reference TRBV5-4 and TRBJ2-1, is ETGVTQSPTHLIKTRGQQVTLRCSSQSGHNTVSWYQQALGQGPQFIFQYYREEENGRGNFPPRFSGLQFPNYSSELNVNALELDDSALYLCASSLAAEGNEQFFGPGTRLTVL.

This clonotype was counted ten times or more. The chain has TRBV7-2 and TRBJ2-7; D is ambiguous. CDR1 and CDR2 from the germline V gene are SGHTA and FQGNSA. The CDR3 consists of 14 residues. V dropped 5 bases and J dropped 5 bases, with 16 bases sitting between them. The CDR3 here is CASSQKRAVHEQYF. The CDR3 DNA reads TGTGCCAGCAGCCAAAAAAGGGCCGTCCACGAGCAGTACTTC.

This clonotype has ten or more counts. V gene TRBV7-9 combines with J gene TRBJ2-6; 9 bases are a match to TRBD1. The CDR3 is 17 amino acids. J lost 4 bases, V lost 5 bases, and 9 bases had no gene match. Germline values: CDR1 SEHNR, CDR2 FQNEAQ (reference sequence). The CDR3 region has the DNA TGTGCCAGCAGCCGGCACAGGGGGCGCTTGGGGGCCAACGTCCTGACTTTC. This translates into CASSRHRGRLGANVLTF.

The sample holds many counts of this clonotype. J is TRBJ1-5 and V is TRBV18; D not resolved. Germline V gene sequence: CDR1 KGHSH, CDR2 LQKENI. This CDR3 is 13 amino acids long. Trimming pared 2 bases from V and 7 bases from J, leaving 9 bases between. CDR3 nucleotide sequence: TGTGCCAGCTCACCAACCCGGGAGCAGCCCCAGCATTTT. This codes for CASSPTREQPQHF.

This clonotype was detected a few times. The rearrangement uses TRBV3-1 and TRBJ2-7; TRBD1 matches 8 bases. This CDR3 has 16 residues. Germline V gives CDR1 LGHDT, CDR2 YNNKEL (reference sequence). V trimming: 3 bases; J trimming: 3 bases; junction bases outside the gene matches: 10. The CDR3 region has the DNA TGTGCCAGCAGCCACGGACAGGGTTCCCCTCTCTACGAGCAGTACTTC. It codes for CASSHGQGSPLYEQYF.

At least ten counts were recorded for this clonotype. The V call is TRBV5-1, the J call TRBJ2-3; tentatively, D is TRBD2 (5 bases). The CDR3 contains 12 residues. Deletions cut 3 bases from V and 6 bases from J, with 8 bases between. Germline-derived CDR1 and CDR2 are SGHRS and YFSETQ. The CDR3 nucleotides read TGCGCCAGCAGCTGGTGGGAGGATACGCAGTATTTT. It translates to CASSWWEDTQYF.

In this sample, this clonotype turned up many times. The V call is TRBV5-1, the J call TRBJ1-1; the D is unclear. Germline CDR1 reads SGHRS; CDR2 reads YFSETQ. CDR3 size: 15 residues. The V and J ends lost 1 base and 0 bases respectively, with 10 bases between them. The DNA for the CDR3 is TGCGCCAGCAGCTTGTTGGACGGACTGAACACTGAAGCTTTCTTT. Its protein is CASSLLDGLNTEAFF.

This clonotype was counted ten times or more. The rearrangement joins TRBV7-2 to TRBJ1-5; D ambiguous. V was shortened by 1 base and J by 1 base, with 5 bases between the two germline ends. The germline CDR1 and CDR2 sequences are SGHTA and FQGNSA. The CDR3 covers 14 residues. CDR3 sequence: CASSLVQSNQPQHF. The CDR3 region has the DNA TGTGCCAGCAGCTTAGTACAGAGCAATCAGCCCCAGCATTTT.

The CDR3: CASSQVLRFSNTEAFF. The CDR3 DNA follows: TGCGCCAGCAGCCAAGTGTTAAGGTTCTCGAACACTGAAGCTTTCTTT. The V call is TRBV4-1, the J call TRBJ1-1; D gene uncertain. CDR1 is MGHRA and CDR2 is YSYEKL in the germline V gene. CDR3 length equals 16 residues. The V and J ends lost 1 base and 1 base respectively, with 13 bases between them.